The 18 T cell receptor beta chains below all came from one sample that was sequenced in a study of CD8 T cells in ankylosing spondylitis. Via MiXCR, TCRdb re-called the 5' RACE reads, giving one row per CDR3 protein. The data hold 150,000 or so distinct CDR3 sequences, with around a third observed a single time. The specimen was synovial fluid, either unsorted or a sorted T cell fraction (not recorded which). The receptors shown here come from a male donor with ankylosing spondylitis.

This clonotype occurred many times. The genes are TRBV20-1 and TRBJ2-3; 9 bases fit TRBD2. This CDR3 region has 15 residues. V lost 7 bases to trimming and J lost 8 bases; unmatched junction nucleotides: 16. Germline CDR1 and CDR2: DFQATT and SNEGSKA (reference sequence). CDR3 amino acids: CSVLGGSGSTGTQYF. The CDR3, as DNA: TGCAGTGTCCTCGGGGGTAGCGGGAGCACGGGTACGCAGTATTTT.

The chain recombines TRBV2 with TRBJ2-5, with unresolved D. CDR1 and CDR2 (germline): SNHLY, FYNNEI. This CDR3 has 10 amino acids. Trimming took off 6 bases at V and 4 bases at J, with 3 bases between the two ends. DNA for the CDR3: TGTGCCAGCAGAACAGAGACCCAGTACTTC. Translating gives CASRTETQYF.

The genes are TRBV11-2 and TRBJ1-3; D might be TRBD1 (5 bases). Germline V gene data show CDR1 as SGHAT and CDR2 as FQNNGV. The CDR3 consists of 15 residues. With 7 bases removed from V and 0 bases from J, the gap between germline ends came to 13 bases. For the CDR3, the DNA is TGTGCCAGCACCCACCGGGACTTCTCTGGAAACACCATATATTTT. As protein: CASTHRDFSGNTIYF.

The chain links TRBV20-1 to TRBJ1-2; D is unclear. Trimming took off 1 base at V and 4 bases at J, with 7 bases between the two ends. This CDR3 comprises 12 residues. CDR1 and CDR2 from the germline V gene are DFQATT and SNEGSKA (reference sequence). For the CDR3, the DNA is TGCAGTGCTAGAGTTGACACCTATGGCTACACCTTC. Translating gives CSARVDTYGYTF.

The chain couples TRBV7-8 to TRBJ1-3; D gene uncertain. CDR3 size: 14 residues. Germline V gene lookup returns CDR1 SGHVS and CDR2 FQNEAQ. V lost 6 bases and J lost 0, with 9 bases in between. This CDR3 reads CASSLMGSGNTIYF. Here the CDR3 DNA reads TGTGCCAGCAGTCTTATGGGCTCTGGAAACACCATATATTTT.

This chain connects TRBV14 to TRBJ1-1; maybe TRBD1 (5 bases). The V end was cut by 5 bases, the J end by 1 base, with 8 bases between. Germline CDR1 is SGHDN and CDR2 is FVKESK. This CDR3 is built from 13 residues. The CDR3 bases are TGTGCCAGCAGCTCGCAGGGGAACACTGAAGCTTTCTTT. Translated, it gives CASSSQGNTEAFF.

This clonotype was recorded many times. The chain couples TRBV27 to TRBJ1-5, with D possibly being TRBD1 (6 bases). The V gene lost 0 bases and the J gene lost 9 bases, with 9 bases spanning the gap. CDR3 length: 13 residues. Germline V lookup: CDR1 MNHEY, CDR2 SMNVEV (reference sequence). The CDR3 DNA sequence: TGTGCCAGCAGTTTATCACAGGGAGCGCCCCAGCATTTT. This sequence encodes CASSLSQGAPQHF.

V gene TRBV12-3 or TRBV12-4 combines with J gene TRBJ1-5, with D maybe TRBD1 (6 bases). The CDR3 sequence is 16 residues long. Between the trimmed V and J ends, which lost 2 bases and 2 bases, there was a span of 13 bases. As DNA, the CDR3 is TGTGCCAGCAGTTTATCATCGGGGGGCGGCAATCAGCCCCAGCATTTT. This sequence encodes CASSLSSGGGNQPQHF.

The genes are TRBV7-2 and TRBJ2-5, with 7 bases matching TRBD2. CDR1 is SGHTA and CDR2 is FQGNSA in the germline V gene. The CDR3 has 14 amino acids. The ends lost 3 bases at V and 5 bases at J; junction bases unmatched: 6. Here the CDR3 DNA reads TGTGCCAGCAGCTTGAAGCGGGGCGGGGAGACCCAGTACTTC. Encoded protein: CASSLKRGGETQYF.

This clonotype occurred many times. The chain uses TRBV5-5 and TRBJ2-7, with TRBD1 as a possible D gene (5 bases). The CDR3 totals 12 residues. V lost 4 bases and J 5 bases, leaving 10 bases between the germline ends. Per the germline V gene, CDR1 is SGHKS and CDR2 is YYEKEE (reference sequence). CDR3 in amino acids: CASSVGVHEQYF. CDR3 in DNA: TGTGCCAGCAGCGTAGGGGTCCACGAGCAGTACTTC.

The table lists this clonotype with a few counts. CDR3: CASSQSSGSKSYEQYF. CDR3 bases: TGTGCCAGCAGCCAAAGTAGCGGGAGTAAGTCCTACGAGCAGTACTTC. The V gene is TRBV7-9, the J gene TRBJ2-7; 9 nucleotides match TRBD2. Looked up from germline, CDR1 is SEHNR and CDR2 is FQNEAQ (reference sequence). The CDR3 extends over 16 amino acids. V trimming: 5 bases; J trimming: 1 base; junction bases outside the gene matches: 9.

The CDR3: CAISALDRISGNTIYF. Here the CDR3 DNA reads TGTGCCATCAGTGCCCTGGACCGTATCTCTGGAAACACCATATATTTT. The rearrangement joins TRBV10-3 to TRBJ1-3; no definite D call. The CDR3 has 16 amino acids. Germline CDR1 is ENHRY and CDR2 is SYGVKD. Trimming took off 4 bases at V and 0 bases at J, with 13 bases between the two ends.

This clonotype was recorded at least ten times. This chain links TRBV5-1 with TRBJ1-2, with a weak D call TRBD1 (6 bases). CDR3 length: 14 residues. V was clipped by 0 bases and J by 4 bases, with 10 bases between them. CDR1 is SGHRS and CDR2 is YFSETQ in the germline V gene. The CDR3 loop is CASSLEQGVYGYTF. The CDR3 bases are TGCGCCAGCAGCTTGGAACAGGGAGTCTATGGCTACACCTTC.

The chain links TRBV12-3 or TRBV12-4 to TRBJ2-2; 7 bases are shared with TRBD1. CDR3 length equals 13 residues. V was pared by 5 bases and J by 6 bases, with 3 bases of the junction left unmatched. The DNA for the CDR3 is TGTGCCAGCAGTCTCGACAGGGCCGGGGAGCTGTTTTTT. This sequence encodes CASSLDRAGELFF.

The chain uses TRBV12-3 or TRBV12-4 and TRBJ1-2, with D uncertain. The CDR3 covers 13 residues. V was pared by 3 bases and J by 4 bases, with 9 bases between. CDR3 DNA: TGTGCCAGCAGTTTTAGGGCCTCCTATGGCTACACCTTC. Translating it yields CASSFRASYGYTF.

The DNA for the CDR3 is TGTGCCAGCGAAGGGCTCCTCGTGGGGGCCGGGGAGCTGTTTTTT. It specifies CASEGLLVGAGELFF. The gene calls are TRBV28 and TRBJ2-2, with D possibly being TRBD1 or TRBD2 (5 bases each). CDR1 and CDR2 (germline): MDHEN, SYDVKM. The CDR3 contains 15 residues. Trimming took off 8 bases at V and 6 bases at J, with 19 bases between the two ends.

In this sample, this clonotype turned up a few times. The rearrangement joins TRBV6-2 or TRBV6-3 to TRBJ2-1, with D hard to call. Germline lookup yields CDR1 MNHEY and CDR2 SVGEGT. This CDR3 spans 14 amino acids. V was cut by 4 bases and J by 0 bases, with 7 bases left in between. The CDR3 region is CASSLTNSYNEQFF. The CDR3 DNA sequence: TGTGCCAGCAGTTTAACTAACTCCTACAATGAGCAGTTCTTC.

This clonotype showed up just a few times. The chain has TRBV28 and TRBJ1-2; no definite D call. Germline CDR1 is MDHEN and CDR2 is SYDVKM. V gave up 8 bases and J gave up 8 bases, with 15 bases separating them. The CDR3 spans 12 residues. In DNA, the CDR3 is TGTGCCAGCGACGTCGGCGGGTCGGGCTACACCTTC. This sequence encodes CASDVGGSGYTF.